The rows below give T cell receptor beta chains drawn from one sample of a study of blood T cell repertoires in COVID-19. Some clones are missing from TCRdb's copy, which holds only in-frame ones; the method was immunoSEQ multiplex PCR. This sample has some 240,000 clones, with roughly four fifths found just once. The specimen was peripheral blood. The source of these receptors is a woman aged 60 to 75 with active or convalescent COVID-19. CDR3s include the opening cysteine and the closing phenylalanine or tryptophan. The order of the fields is V gene, D gene, CDR3 protein. The D gene is left open where the match is weak.

v_gene: TRBV19
d_gene: NA
CDR3aa: CASSEDYQPQHF

v_gene: TRBV4-1
d_gene: TRBD2
CDR3aa: CASSPGTSTSEQYF

v_gene: TRBV30
d_gene: NA
CDR3aa: CAWSVSRTWTEGSPLHF

v_gene: TRBV18
d_gene: NA
CDR3aa: CASSLSQGKPQHF

v_gene: TRBV30
d_gene: NA
CDR3aa: CAWSGTAGNTIYF

v_gene: TRBV5-1
d_gene: TRBD1
CDR3aa: CASSLGGGTNEKLFF

v_gene: TRBV6-2/TRBV6-3
d_gene: TRBD2
CDR3aa: CASSYSRSGGTEQYF

v_gene: TRBV20-1
d_gene: NA
CDR3aa: CSASLSVSFTEAFF

v_gene: TRBV7-2
d_gene: NA
CDR3aa: CASSLAASSYNEQFF

v_gene: TRBV12-5
d_gene: NA
CDR3aa: CASGSFSVRDLNEKLFF

v_gene: TRBV7-2
d_gene: TRBD1
CDR3aa: CASSPGDRAYEQYF

v_gene: TRBV6-6
d_gene: NA
CDR3aa: CASSYSGGGDEDTQYF

v_gene: TRBV13
d_gene: TRBD1
CDR3aa: CASSHILEGAEGNTIYF

v_gene: TRBV3-1/TRBV3-2
d_gene: TRBD1
CDR3aa: CASSKKSATGGRTF

v_gene: TRBV3-1/TRBV3-2
d_gene: TRBD1
CDR3aa: CASSLGQGGYGYTF

v_gene: TRBV7-6
d_gene: TRBD1
CDR3aa: CASSLAEGQGFGYTF

v_gene: TRBV6-5
d_gene: NA
CDR3aa: CASSRGSKEETQYF

v_gene: TRBV6-1
d_gene: NA
CDR3aa: CASSEGWQPPRGEKLFF

v_gene: TRBV12-3/TRBV12-4
d_gene: NA
CDR3aa: CASSFRGYGYTF

v_gene: TRBV11-3
d_gene: NA
CDR3aa: CAPGGRNEQYF

v_gene: TRBV5-1
d_gene: NA
CDR3aa: CASSDVTPGWSWYTEAFF

v_gene: TRBV6-2/TRBV6-3
d_gene: NA
CDR3aa: CASSRRGSYPYNEQFF

v_gene: TRBV18
d_gene: NA
CDR3aa: CASTRTANYNEQFF

v_gene: TRBV19
d_gene: TRBD1
CDR3aa: CACSLTTGGIPYEQYF

v_gene: TRBV19
d_gene: TRBD1
CDR3aa: CASSTSTLQGAGQPQHF

v_gene: TRBV9
d_gene: NA
CDR3aa: CASSVERGQAYEQYF

v_gene: TRBV7-9
d_gene: NA
CDR3aa: CALLWGSEQFF

v_gene: TRBV7-9
d_gene: NA
CDR3aa: CASSPSSGSYNSPLHF

v_gene: TRBV10-3
d_gene: TRBD2
CDR3aa: CAISGGGESVGNIQYF

v_gene: TRBV5-4
d_gene: TRBD2
CDR3aa: CASSGSGVGSYNEQFF

v_gene: TRBV18
d_gene: NA
CDR3aa: CASSPQSAISSYEQYF

v_gene: TRBV5-1
d_gene: NA
CDR3aa: CASSSLARGTDTQYF

v_gene: TRBV9
d_gene: NA
CDR3aa: CASSPRSGTQYF

v_gene: TRBV24-1
d_gene: NA
CDR3aa: CATTLPGGDNQPQHF

v_gene: TRBV19
d_gene: TRBD2
CDR3aa: CASRQTSGGAYEQYF

v_gene: TRBV7-2
d_gene: NA
CDR3aa: CASRHDRKNTEAFF

v_gene: TRBV9
d_gene: TRBD1
CDR3aa: CASSAGQGADGYTF

v_gene: TRBV11-2
d_gene: TRBD1
CDR3aa: CASSPSRDRPTDTQYF

v_gene: TRBV19
d_gene: TRBD1
CDR3aa: CASSPDRGEAFF

v_gene: TRBV4-3
d_gene: NA
CDR3aa: CASSQGTGRHQYF

v_gene: TRBV6-6
d_gene: NA
CDR3aa: CASSPRAQSSGANVLTF